Below, one TCR beta chain is given with its context. Its recognized antigen is unknown. Base quality data are lacking; no much larger clone is found one base away. Counted from cysteine to phenylalanine, this CDR3 has 14 amino acids. Of the read, only the CDR3 DNA is kept; its 42 bases are in frame from base 1. The germline V gene specifies MNHEY as CDR1 and SVGAGI as CDR2. V is cut by 1 base and J by 8 bases, and the space between the germline ends is 11 bases. The immunoSEQ Assay, a bias-controlled multiplex PCR, was used to amplify TCRbeta CDR3 regions from genomic DNA. Concerning the study's data processing: Within the assay, amplification of reference gene primers was used to estimate how many nucleated cells each sample contained. To quantify the absolute abundance of each unique TCRbeta CDR3 rearrangement, sequence reads were collapsed and filtered. For each sample, productive Simpson clonality was calculated as the square root of Simpson's diversity index across productive rearrangements. Sourced from immuneACCESS, this table was stored by TCRdb with only in-frame sequences that have V and J called. A share of the clones is absent; for the studies checked, an unresolved V gene accounts for under half, and the remainder has no known explanation. From that table come the V and J calls and clone size; the DNA was used to work out D and trimming. This sample has 250,000 or so clones in its table, and around 90% of those were observed once. The ten largest clonotypes hold around 0.99% of the sample.

Another Seattle source contributed samples from volunteer blood donors who had recovered from COVID-19. Each collaborating institution followed its own protocols to collect whole blood in K2EDTA tubes. For TCRbeta analysis, collaborators shipped samples in one of three forms: frozen whole blood, isolated PBMCs, or DNA extracted from either of those sample types. The data originate from a study of blood T cell repertoires in COVID-19 (dated by TCRdb to 2018 to 2021). At the level of the whole study: Collaborator samples came from the United States, Italy and Spain and covered acute and convalescent phases of COVID-19. The material from the prospective study consisted of cDNA or gDNA derived from T cells, B-cell-depleted T cells, or PBMCs. The dataset comprised deeply sampled blood TCRbeta repertoires from subjects exposed to, actively infected with, or recovered from COVID-19. The repertoires were made available in a free public database intended to serve as a resource for research on the immune response to SARS-CoV-2. The samples were drawn from two sources: the first 160 participants of the ongoing ImmuneRACE study, and some 1,300 subjects contributed by 6 global collaborators. Sample metadata almost always included a de-identified subject ID, COVID-19 status, age in years and sex. Where available, HLA class I and class II types were obtained from metadata supplied by the sample provider rather than from assay-based typing.

The investigation overall reported the following: Clinical and demographic metadata were provided uncurated, with the amount varying by source and participant.

The sequence links TRBV6-5 to TRBJ2-2, and perhaps TRBD1 as D gene, on 5 matching bases. The sample comprised peripheral blood. This clonotype was obtained from a woman aged 40 to 49 who had recovered from COVID-19. The sequenced DNA: TGTGCCAGCAGTTACTTCCAGGGCTCAGGGGAGCTGTTTTTT. This sequence encodes CASSYFQGSGELFF.